This TCR beta chain came from a study of shared clonotypes between healthy human individuals. Study conclusions and caveats: Relative to clonotypes present in all four donors, those not shared had lower generation probabilities.

Points on this clone: Its specificity is not known.

Selected positively for CCR7 and CD45RO-negative, naive CD8 cells excluded terminally differentiated effector memory CD45RA+ cells. All donors were Caucasian adults living in Nashville, Tennessee. The CDR3 runs to 18 residues. After removal of 5 bases from V and 5 bases from J, the junction contained 13 bases not matched to a gene. The V gene's germline CDR1 is SNHLY and CDR2 FYNNEI. Original processing methods: Filtering differed for immunoSEQ, which gave only junction sequences without quality scores. Sequencing was performed with immunoSEQ multiplex PCR; in TCRdb, only in-frame clones are kept and a portion is missing. V, J and clone size are taken as reported in that table, and D and trimming were inferred from the DNA itself. This sample carries 1.5 million to 2.5 million clones, approximately 94% of them seen once, and the ten largest clones take roughly 1.2%.

Sequencing was performed on naive CD8+ T cells sorted from blood. This chain links TRBV2 with TRBJ2-5, with 14 nucleotides matching TRBD2. The sequence was obtained from a man between 18 and 35 years old in good health. For the CDR3, the DNA is TGTGCCAGCAGTTTTAACCGACTAGCGGGAGGGATCAGTGAGACCCAGTACTTC. Translation: CASSFNRLAGGISETQYF.